The clone carrying this T cell receptor beta chain has a count of ten or more. Its antigen is not identified. This sample was included in a study of regulatory T cells in long-lasting Graves disease. Study-wide context: Antithyroid drugs had been taken under 3 months by newly diagnosed Graves' patients.

Whole-study findings and limits: Newly diagnosed disease favored TRBV20-1 and TRBJ2-1 over persistent disease. It was possible that the small sample size reduced accuracy. TCR diversity was lower in persistent than newly diagnosed Graves' disease.

The CDR3 spans 16 residues. V dropped 5 bases and J dropped 5 bases, with 21 bases sitting between them. CDR1 is MDHEN and CDR2 is SYDVKM in the germline V gene. Regarding time point: newly diagnosed GD, antithyroid drugs for less than 3 months. Generation of the TCR library employed RNA extracted from PBMCs. HTBI primers from iRepertoire and Arm-PCR of CDR3 regions yielded the TCR beta libraries. One entry per CDR3 protein, called by TCRdb with MiXCR from the multiplex PCR reads. The sample records fewer than 400,000 distinct CDR3 sequences, roughly 18% being singletons. Sample: peripheral blood mononuclear cells (PBMCs), taken at new diagnosis, from a patient treated with antithyroid drugs. This chain uses TRBV28 with TRBJ1-1; TRBD1 is a possible D gene (6 bases). The sequence came from a female donor with Graves disease. The CDR3 nucleotides are TGTGCCAGCAGTCTCCCCGCCAGGGGCGGAGGGACTGAAGCTTTCTTT. It specifies CASSLPARGGGTEAFF. The entire variable domain, with the rest obtained from reference TRBV28 and TRBJ1-1, is as follows: DVKVTQSSRYLVKRTGEKVFLECVQDMDHENMFWYRQDPGLGLRLIYFSYDVKMKEKGDIPEGYSVSREKKERFSLILESASTNQTSMYLCASSLPARGGGTEAFFGQGTRLTVV.